This paragraph reports one T cell receptor (beta chain). Which antigen it targets is not known. Base-call qualities are not available, and no considerably larger clone is one nucleotide away. TCRbeta CDR3 regions were amplified from genomic DNA by means of the immunoSEQ Assay, a bias-controlled multiplex PCR. In the authors' own workflow: Nucleated cell counts per sample were estimated from amplification of reference gene primers within the assay. Sequence reads were collapsed and filtered to measure the absolute abundance of every unique TCRbeta CDR3 rearrangement. Productive Simpson clonality was computed per sample as the square root of Simpson's diversity index over productive rearrangements. TCRdb mirrors the immuneACCESS table, restricted to in-frame sequences. Some clones are absent from its copies; in checked studies, under half trace to an unresolved V gene, and the reason for the others is unknown. Clonal size and the V and J genes are those of that table, whereas D and trimming came from the DNA. A total of approximately 260,000 clones appear in this sample, about 90% of them only once. The ten top clones hold approximately 2.3% of the sample.

The entry originates in a study of blood T cell repertoires in COVID-19 (dated by TCRdb to the early 2020s). About the investigation overall: Samples from collaborators originated in the United States, Italy and Spain and spanned both the acute and convalescent phases of COVID-19. Deeply sampled blood TCRbeta repertoires from subjects exposed to, actively infected with, or recovered from COVID-19 were included in the dataset. Where available, HLA class I and class II types were obtained from metadata supplied by the sample provider rather than from assay-based typing. The repertoires were released in a freely available public database meant as a resource for research on the immune response to SARS-CoV-2. The sample metadata nearly always contained a de-identified subject ID, COVID-19 status, age in years and sex. Samples were obtained from the ongoing ImmuneRACE study (first 160 participants) and from about 1,300 subjects provided by 6 global collaborators. The material from the prospective study consisted of cDNA or gDNA derived from T cells, B-cell-depleted T cells, or PBMCs. General conclusions and limits of the study: Clinical and demographic metadata were provided uncurated, with the amount varying by source and participant.

One collaborating source in Seattle enrolled patients while the patients were actively infected and followed the patients over time throughout the course of disease. Collaborating institutions collected whole blood in K2EDTA tubes following their own protocols. Collaborator samples were shipped for TCRbeta analysis as frozen whole blood, isolated PBMCs, or DNA extracted from either sample type. This TCR was recovered from a woman aged 55 to 70 with COVID-19, enrolled during active disease. Sequencing used peripheral blood.

The CDR3 region has the sequence CASSWIGQQDRVSGYTF. Read as DNA, the sequence is TGTGCCAGCAGTTGGATTGGCCAACAAGACAGGGTCTCTGGCTACACCTTC. Recombination joined TRBV27 with TRBJ1-2; TRBD1 agrees with 7 junctional bases. CDR1 is given as MNHEY and CDR2 as SMNVEV, both from the germline V gene (reference sequence). Trimming removed 4 bases from V and 7 bases from J; the gene matches leave 18 bases unexplained. The CDR3, from cysteine to phenylalanine, totals 17 residues. This entry keeps only the CDR3 DNA: 51 bases, framed from base 1.